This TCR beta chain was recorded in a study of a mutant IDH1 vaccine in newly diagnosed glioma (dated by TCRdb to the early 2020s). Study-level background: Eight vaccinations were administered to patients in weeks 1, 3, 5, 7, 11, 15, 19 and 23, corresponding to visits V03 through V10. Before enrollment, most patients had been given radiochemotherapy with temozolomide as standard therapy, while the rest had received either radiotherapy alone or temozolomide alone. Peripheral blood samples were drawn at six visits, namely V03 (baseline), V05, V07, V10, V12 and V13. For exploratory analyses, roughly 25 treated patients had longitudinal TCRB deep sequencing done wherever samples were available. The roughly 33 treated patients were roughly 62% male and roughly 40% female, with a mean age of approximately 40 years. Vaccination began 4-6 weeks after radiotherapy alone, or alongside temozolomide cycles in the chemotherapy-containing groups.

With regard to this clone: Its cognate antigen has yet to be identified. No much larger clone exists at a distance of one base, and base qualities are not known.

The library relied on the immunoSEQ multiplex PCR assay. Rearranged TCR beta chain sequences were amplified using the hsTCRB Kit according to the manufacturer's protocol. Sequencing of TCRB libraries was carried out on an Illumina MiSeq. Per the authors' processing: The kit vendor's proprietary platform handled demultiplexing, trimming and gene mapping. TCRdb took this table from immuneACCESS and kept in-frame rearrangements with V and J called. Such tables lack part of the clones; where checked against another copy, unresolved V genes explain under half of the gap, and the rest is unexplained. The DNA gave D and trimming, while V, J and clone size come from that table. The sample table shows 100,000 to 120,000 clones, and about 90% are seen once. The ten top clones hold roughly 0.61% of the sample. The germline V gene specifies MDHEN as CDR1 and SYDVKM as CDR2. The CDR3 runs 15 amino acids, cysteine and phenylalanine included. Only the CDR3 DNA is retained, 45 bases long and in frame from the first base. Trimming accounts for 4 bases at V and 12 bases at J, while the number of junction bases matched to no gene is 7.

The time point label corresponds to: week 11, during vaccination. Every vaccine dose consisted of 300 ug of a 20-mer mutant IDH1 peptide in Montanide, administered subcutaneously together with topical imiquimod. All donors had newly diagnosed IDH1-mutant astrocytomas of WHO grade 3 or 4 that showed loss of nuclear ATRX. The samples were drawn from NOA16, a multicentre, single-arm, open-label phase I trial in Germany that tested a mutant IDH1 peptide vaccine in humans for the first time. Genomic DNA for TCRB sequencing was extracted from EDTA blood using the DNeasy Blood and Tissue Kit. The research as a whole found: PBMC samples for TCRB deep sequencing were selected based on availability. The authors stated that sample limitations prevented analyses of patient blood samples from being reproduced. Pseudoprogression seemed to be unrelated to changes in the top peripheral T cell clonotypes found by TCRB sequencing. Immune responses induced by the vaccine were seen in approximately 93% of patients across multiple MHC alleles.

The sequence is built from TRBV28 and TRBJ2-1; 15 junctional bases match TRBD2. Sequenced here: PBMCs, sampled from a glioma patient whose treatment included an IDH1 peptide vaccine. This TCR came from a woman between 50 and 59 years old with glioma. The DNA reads TGTGCCAGCAGTTCCCGGACTAGCGGGAGGGCCCGGCAGTTCTTC. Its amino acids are CASSSRTSGRARQFF.